Each of the 19 T cell receptor beta chains below was sequenced from the same sample in a study of control samples from healthy donors and cancer patients. Repertoires were generated with immunoSEQ multiplex PCR, while TCRdb's copy carries only in-frame clones and drops some. The sample has approximately 220,000 clones; around 94% are singletons. The sequencing sample was made of blood. Receptors were obtained from a man aged 45-60 years in good health.

V usage is TRBV19 and J usage is TRBJ1-1; D gene ambiguous. The CDR3 spans 14 residues. Trimming stripped 3 bases from V and 1 base from J, with 9 bases between. Germline CDR1 is LNHDA and CDR2 is SQIVND (reference sequence). The CDR3 loop reads CASSIFGGNTEAFF. CDR3 DNA sequence: TGTGCCAGTAGTATTTTCGGCGGGAACACTGAAGCTTTCTTT.

The V gene is TRBV3-1 (or the pseudogene TRBV3-2), the J gene TRBJ2-2; 11 positions match TRBD2. CDR3 length: 15 residues. Germline trimming cut 4 bases from V and 5 bases from J; bases unmatched to any gene: 3. Germline-derived CDR1 and CDR2 are LGHDT and YNNKEL (reference sequence). CDR3 in DNA: TGTGCCAGCAGCCTAGCGGGGGGGCGGACCGGGGAGCTGTTTTTT. Translating gives CASSLAGGRTGELFF.

This chain connects TRBV13 to TRBJ2-2; 9 bases fit TRBD2. This CDR3 spans 18 amino acids. The trim removed 1 base at V and 4 bases at J, leaving 10 bases unmatched. The germline V gene has CDR1 PRHDT and CDR2 FYEKMQ (reference sequence). The CDR3 loop reads CASSLEFQAGGGTGELFF. CDR3 coding DNA: TGTGCCAGCAGCTTAGAGTTCCAAGCGGGGGGAGGCACCGGGGAGCTGTTTTTT.

This rearrangement joins TRBV10-2 to TRBJ2-1, with unresolved D. The ends were cut back, 3 bases at V and 5 bases at J, with 8 bases in the middle. Per germline, CDR1 WSHSY and CDR2 SAAADI. The CDR3 spans 13 residues. CDR3 loop: CASSENRDNEQFF. CDR3 nucleotides: TGCGCCAGCAGTGAAAACAGAGACAATGAGCAGTTCTTC.

V is TRBV20-1 and J is TRBJ1-2; D unclear. CDR3 length equals 11 residues. V was pared by 3 bases and J by 7 bases, with 9 bases between. The germline CDR1 and CDR2 sequences are DFQATT and SNEGSKA (reference sequence). CDR3 nucleotide sequence: TGCAGTGCTAGGCATGTGGCTGGCTACACCTTC. It specifies CSARHVAGYTF.

V and J are TRBV19 and TRBJ2-2, with 8 bases identical to TRBD1. CDR1 and CDR2 from the germline V gene are LNHDA and SQIVND (reference sequence). Trimming at V came to 10 bases and at J to 1 base, leaving 17 bases not matched to a gene. The CDR3 is made up of 18 amino acids. The CDR3 region is CATRWGTGLNENTGELFF. The CDR3 DNA reads as TGTGCCACCCGCTGGGGGACAGGCCTCAATGAGAACACCGGGGAGCTGTTTTTT.

The V gene is TRBV5-5, the J gene TRBJ2-1; D might be TRBD1 (5 bases). CDR3 length: 14 residues. Trimming removed 2 bases at V and 0 bases at J, with 6 bases between. Per germline, CDR1 SGHKS and CDR2 YYEKEE (reference sequence). This CDR3 reads CASSLQASYNEQFF. CDR3 DNA sequence: TGTGCCAGCAGCTTACAGGCCTCCTACAATGAGCAGTTCTTC.

This chain uses TRBV2 with TRBJ1-2; D is uncertain. The CDR3 extends over 11 amino acids. CDR1 and CDR2 (germline): SNHLY, FYNNEI. Trimming removed 7 bases from V and 5 bases from J, with 8 bases in between. CDR3 sequence (DNA): TGTGCCAGCAAAACGGTATATGGCTACACCTTC. As protein: CASKTVYGYTF.

The gene calls are TRBV24-1 and TRBJ1-1; 7 nucleotides align to TRBD1. This CDR3 is built from 13 residues. Germline V gene sequence: CDR1 KGHDR, CDR2 SFDVKD. V gave up 4 bases and J gave up 11 bases; unmatched junction bases: 9. CDR3 region: CATSDRQGRAAFF. The CDR3 DNA reads as TGTGCCACCAGTGACCGACAGGGCCGGGCGGCTTTCTTT.

The V gene is TRBV2, the J gene TRBJ2-7; 7 nucleotides agree with TRBD2. Unmatched junction bases numbered 4, after V lost 5 bases and J lost 0 bases. CDR1 and CDR2 (germline): SNHLY, FYNNEI. This CDR3 contains 14 residues. CDR3 loop: CASSPRGDSYEQYV. The CDR3 nucleotides are TGTGCCAGCAGTCCCCGGGGGGACTCCTACGAGCAGTACGTC.

The CDR3 nucleotides are TGTGCCAGCAAGGTAACGACGGGACAGGGAAACGAGCAGTACTTC. Its protein product is CASKVTTGQGNEQYF. This rearrangement joins TRBV6-5 to TRBJ2-7; 9 positions agree with TRBD1. Germline V gives CDR1 MNHEY, CDR2 SVGAGI. This CDR3 is 15 amino acids long. Germline trimming cut 7 bases from V and 5 bases from J; bases unmatched to any gene: 12.

This chain connects TRBV2 to TRBJ1-6; no reliable D call. Deletions cut 1 base from V and 7 bases from J, with 11 bases between. Germline loops: CDR1 SNHLY, CDR2 FYNNEI. The CDR3 is made up of 15 amino acids. The CDR3 region has the DNA TGTGCCAGCAGTGAAGAAGGCGTGGGGAATTCACCCCTCCACTTT. Its translation: CASSEEGVGNSPLHF.

The table lists this clone with a count of one. The chain uses TRBV11-3 and TRBJ2-5, with D hard to call. V lost 3 bases to trimming and J lost 3 bases, with 8 bases between them. Germline V gene data show CDR1 as SGHNT and CDR2 as YENEEA. There are 13 residues in the CDR3. In nucleotides, the CDR3 is TGTGCCAGCAGCTTGTCGATGGAAGAGACCCAGTACTTC. It encodes CASSLSMEETQYF.

This chain uses TRBV7-2 with TRBJ1-2, with D maybe TRBD1 (5 bases). The CDR3 length is 16 residues. Germline V gene lookup returns CDR1 SGHTA and CDR2 FQGNSA. The germline V and J ends were trimmed by 1 base and 5 bases, with 17 bases remaining between them. The CDR3 nucleotides are TGTGCCAGCAGCTTAGAATTCCCCGGGGCGCTTTATGGCTACACCTTC. Translated: CASSLEFPGALYGYTF.

V usage is TRBV4-3 and J usage is TRBJ2-7; 8 nucleotides match TRBD1. Germline-derived CDR1 and CDR2 are LGHNA and YSLEER. The V segment lost 3 bases and the J segment 6 bases; nucleotides outside the gene matches: 7. This CDR3 has 14 residues. The CDR3 reads CASSHATGEGEQYF. In DNA, the CDR3 is TGCGCCAGCAGCCACGCGACAGGGGAAGGCGAGCAGTACTTC.

This chain joins TRBV11-2 and TRBJ2-3; 7 nucleotides agree with TRBD2. The V and J ends lost 1 base and 5 bases, in that order; junction bases with no gene match: 3. Germline-derived CDR1 and CDR2 are SGHAT and FQNNGV. The CDR3 spans 14 residues. The CDR3 here is CASSLAGGIDTQYF. The CDR3 nucleotides read TGTGCCAGCAGCTTAGCGGGGGGAATAGATACGCAGTATTTT.

The J gene is TRBJ1-1, the V gene TRBV5-1; 8 nucleotides match TRBD1. The CDR3 loop spans 15 amino acids. The V gene's germline CDR1 is SGHRS and CDR2 YFSETQ. With V trimmed by 0 bases and J by 1 base, 2 bases remained unmatched. The CDR3 region is CASSLAQGANTEAFF. DNA for the CDR3: TGCGCCAGCAGCTTGGCCCAGGGGGCGAACACTGAAGCTTTCTTT.

The chain couples TRBV5-1 to TRBJ1-1, with D unresolved. CDR3 length: 14 amino acids. The germline V gene encodes CDR1 SGHRS and CDR2 YFSETQ. Trimming left V 0 bases short and J 11 bases short, with 17 bases between. CDR3 sequence: CASSLESIVSRAFF. The CDR3 region has the DNA TGCGCCAGCAGCTTGGAGTCCATCGTGTCCAGGGCTTTCTTT.

This chain joins TRBV27 and TRBJ2-7; maybe TRBD2 (6 bases). Germline V CDR1 and CDR2: MNHEY, SMNVEV (reference sequence). Deletions cut 6 bases from V and 0 bases from J, with 18 bases between. This CDR3 contains 16 residues. The CDR3 nucleotides are TGTGCCAGCAGCCATGCCCCGGGACTGTACTCCTACGAGCAGTACTTC. Protein: CASSHAPGLYSYEQYF.